The 13 T cell receptor beta chains listed next were all sequenced from one sample in a study of OX40 agonist ivuxolimab in advanced cancers. The repertoire was sequenced with immunoSEQ multiplex PCR; TCRdb's copy has only in-frame clones and lacks some. The data contain roughly 48,000 clones, 60% to 80% of them singletons. The material was CD4+ or CD8+ T cells sorted from blood, obtained in a trial of the OX40 agonist ivuxolimab. These receptors came from an adult with an advanced solid tumor such as melanoma, head and neck, liver or kidney cancer.

This clone was observed a handful of times. J is TRBJ1-2 and V is TRBV6-5; D perhaps matches TRBD1 (6 bases). CDR1 is MNHEY and CDR2 is SVGAGI in the germline V gene. The V and J ends lost 6 bases and 3 bases respectively, with 11 bases between them. CDR3 length: 13 amino acids. CDR3 DNA: TGTGCCAGCAGACTAGGACAGCACTATGGCTACACCTTC. It encodes CASRLGQHYGYTF.

The chain joins TRBV2 to TRBJ2-2; TRBD1 agrees at 10 bases. Germline-derived CDR1 and CDR2 are SNHLY and FYNNEI. V shed 4 bases and J 5 bases; nucleotides not matched to a gene: 4. CDR3 length: 15 amino acids. CDR3 amino acids: CASSGGQGRTGELFF. Written as DNA, the CDR3 is TGTGCCAGCAGTGGGGGACAGGGGCGGACCGGGGAGCTGTTTTTT.

The genes are TRBV11-3 and TRBJ2-2; 7 positions agree with TRBD1. The CDR3 is 17 amino acids. V lost 9 bases, J lost 0 bases, and 13 bases stayed unmatched. The V gene's germline CDR1 is SGHNT and CDR2 YENEEA. CDR3 protein: CARMDRMILTNTGELFF. CDR3 sequence (DNA): TGTGCCAGGATGGACAGGATGATATTAACGAACACCGGGGAGCTGTTTTTT.

The V and J genes are TRBV4-3 and TRBJ2-2; D is undetermined. V was pared by 1 base and J by 2 bases, with 5 bases between. Germline CDR1 LGHNA, CDR2 YSLEER. This CDR3 region has 14 residues. CDR3 nucleotides: TGCGCCAGCAGCCAAGCCCTAAACACCGGGGAGCTGTTTTTT. Protein sequence: CASSQALNTGELFF.

The gene calls are TRBV7-8 and TRBJ1-5; 8 bases are shared with TRBD1. The ends lost 5 bases at V and 0 bases at J; junction bases unmatched: 9. Germline V gene data show CDR1 as SGHVS and CDR2 as FQNEAQ. CDR3 size: 17 residues. CDR3 amino acids: CASSQDRTGYSNQPQHF. The CDR3 nucleotides are TGTGCCAGCAGCCAGGATAGGACAGGGTATAGCAATCAGCCCCAGCATTTT.

This chain links TRBV9 with TRBJ2-1; no definite D call. CDR3 length: 14 amino acids. Germline lookup yields CDR1 SGDLS and CDR2 YYNGEE. V was cut by 0 bases and J by 8 bases, with 12 bases left in between. CDR3 nucleotides: TGTGCCAGCAGCGTAGGGGCTGGGATGTATGAGCAGTTCTTC. Protein product: CASSVGAGMYEQFF.

The V and J genes are TRBV5-4 and TRBJ2-1; 7 bases are shared with TRBD2. The CDR3 spans 16 residues. Germline trimming cut 4 bases from V and 4 bases from J; bases unmatched to any gene: 11. Germline-derived CDR1 and CDR2 are SGHNT and YYREEE (reference sequence). CDR3 coding DNA: TGTGCCAGCAGCCCGGGGGGAGGGAGGTCTTACAATGAGCAGTTCTTC. This encodes CASSPGGGRSYNEQFF.

A single count supports this clone. The V and J genes are TRBV29-1 and TRBJ1-1, with D maybe TRBD1 (6 bases). Trimming took off 6 bases at V and 1 base at J, with 15 bases between the two ends. The length of the CDR3 is 14 residues. CDR1 and CDR2 from the germline V gene are SQVTM and ANQGSEA. CDR3 nucleotides: TGCAGCGTACTCAAGAGCAGGGGGAACACTGAAGCTTTCTTT. Protein product: CSVLKSRGNTEAFF.

The table lists this clone with a few counts. J is TRBJ1-2 and V is TRBV7-9; no clear D. Trimming cost V 5 bases and J 7 bases, with 11 bases left between them. From germline, CDR1 is SEHNR and CDR2 FQNEAQ (reference sequence). The CDR3 extends over 12 amino acids. CDR3 residues: CASSPPSGGYTF. CDR3 DNA: TGTGCCAGCAGCCCACCGTCGGGTGGCTACACCTTC. The full variable domain, in which reference TRBV7-9 and TRBJ1-2 provide the parts outside the CDR3, is DTGVSQNPRHKITKRGQNVTFRCDPISEHNRLYWYRQTLGQGPEFLTYFQNEAQLEKSRLLSDRFSAERPKGSFSTLEIQRTEQGDSAMYLCASSPPSGGYTFGSGTRLTVV.

About this clone: The junction shows a germline mismatch at one end, possibly a read error. The chain couples TRBV16 to TRBJ2-1; TRBD2 matches 7 bases. The CDR3 sequence is 15 residues long. Looked up from germline, CDR1 is KGHSY and CDR2 is FQNENV. Here the CDR3 DNA reads TGTGCCGGCAGCCTCACTAGCGCCTCCTACAATGAGCAGTTCTTC. It yields the protein CAGSLTSASYNEQFF.

The chain's CDR3 is CASRNGARARKETQYF. The CDR3 nucleotides read TGTGCCAGCAGGAACGGGGCGAGGGCACGGAAAGAGACCCAGTACTTC. The chain uses TRBV6-6 and TRBJ2-5; D might be TRBD1 or TRBD2, each matching 5 bases. With 6 bases removed from V and 3 bases from J, the gap between germline ends came to 20 bases. The CDR3 extends over 16 amino acids. Germline lookup yields CDR1 MNHNY and CDR2 SVGAGI (reference sequence).

Only one count was recorded for this clone. The rearrangement joins TRBV7-2 to TRBJ1-4; D is unclear. Germline V gene lookup returns CDR1 SGHTA and CDR2 FQGNSA. The V and J ends lost 5 bases and 5 bases respectively, with 12 bases between them. CDR3 length: 14 residues. CDR3 coding DNA: TGTGCCAGCAGCCCCCGAGGGTGGAATGAAAAACTGTTTTTT. Translated: CASSPRGWNEKLFF. Full variable domain (outside the CDR3, taken from reference TRBV7-2 and TRBJ1-4): GAGVSQSPSNKVTEKGKDVELRCDPISGHTALYWYRQSLGQGLEFLIYFQGNSAPDKSGLPSDRFSAERTGGSVSTLTIQRTQQEDSAVYLCASSPRGWNEKLFFGSGTQLSVL.

The gene calls are TRBV20-1 and TRBJ2-5; no clear D. Germline CDR1 DFQATT, CDR2 SNEGSKA (reference sequence). The length of the CDR3 is 11 residues. The V and J ends lost 6 bases and 3 bases respectively, with 8 bases between them. CDR3 residues: CSALSEETQYF. The CDR3 region has the DNA TGCAGTGCCCTCTCCGAAGAGACCCAGTACTTC.